This T cell receptor (beta chain) was documented in a study of identical twins. Study-wide results and caveats: Weaker excess twin sharing was observed in beta out-of-frame sequences.

Losses at the gene ends were 3 bases for V and 2 bases for J; bases not matched to a gene: 12. Germline CDR1 LGHNA, CDR2 YSLEER. This CDR3 has 17 amino acids. Every sampled donor was Caucasian and healthy. This clonotype occurred a few times. The target antigen is unknown. A single record per CDR3 protein comes from TCRdb applying MiXCR to the 5' RACE reads. The sample includes fewer than 250,000 distinct CDR3 sequences, around a sixth of them seen just once. These records were also assigned to another study, of T cells expressing NK-cell markers. That source notes: In several experiments, an anti-gamma-delta TCR antibody restricted sorting to alpha-beta TCR T cells.

This sequence originates from a young woman in good health. J is TRBJ2-5 and V is TRBV4-3; 7 positions agree with TRBD2. Input material: CD8+ T cells sorted from blood. The CDR3: CASSQGSGLAVQETQYF. The CDR3 DNA is TGCGCCAGCAGCCAGGGTTCAGGGCTAGCGGTTCAAGAGACCCAGTACTTC.